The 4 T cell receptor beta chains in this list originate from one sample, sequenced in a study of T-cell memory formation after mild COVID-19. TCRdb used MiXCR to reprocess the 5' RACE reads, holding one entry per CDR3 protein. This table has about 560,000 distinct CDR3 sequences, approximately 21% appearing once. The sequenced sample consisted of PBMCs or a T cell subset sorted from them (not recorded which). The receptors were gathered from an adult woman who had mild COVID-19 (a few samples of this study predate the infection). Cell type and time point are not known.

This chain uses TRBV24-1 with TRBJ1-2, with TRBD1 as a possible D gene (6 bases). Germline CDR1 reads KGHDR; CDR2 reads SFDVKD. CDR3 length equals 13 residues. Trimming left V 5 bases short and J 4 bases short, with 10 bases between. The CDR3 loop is CATSATGIYGYTF. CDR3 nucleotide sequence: TGTGCCACCAGTGCGACAGGCATCTATGGCTACACCTTC.

The CDR3 reads CASSEYRGSPLHF. The CDR3 DNA is TGTGCCAGCAGTGAATATCGGGGTTCACCCCTCCACTTT. This rearrangement joins TRBV25-1 to TRBJ1-6; D is unresolved. Trimming cost V 0 bases and J 9 bases, with 6 bases left between them. Germline CDR1 MGHDK, CDR2 SYGVNS. The CDR3 is 13 residues long.

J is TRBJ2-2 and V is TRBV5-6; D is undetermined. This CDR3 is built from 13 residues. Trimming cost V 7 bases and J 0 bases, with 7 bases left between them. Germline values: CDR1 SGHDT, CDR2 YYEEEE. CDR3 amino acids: CASRTANTGELFF. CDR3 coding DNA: TGTGCCAGCCGGACGGCGAACACCGGGGAGCTGTTTTTT.

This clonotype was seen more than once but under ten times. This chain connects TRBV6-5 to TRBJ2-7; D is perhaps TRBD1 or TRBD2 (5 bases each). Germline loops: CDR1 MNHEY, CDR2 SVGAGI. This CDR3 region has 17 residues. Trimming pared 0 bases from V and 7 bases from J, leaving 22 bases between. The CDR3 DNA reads TGTGCCAGCAGTTACTCGAGGGTGTCGGGCAGGGCGAAAGAGCAGTACTTC. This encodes CASSYSRVSGRAKEQYF.